A selection of T cell receptor beta chains follows, all from one sample in a study of blood T cell repertoires in COVID-19. TCRdb's copy holds only in-frame clones and misses some; the assay was immunoSEQ multiplex PCR. The table lists 350,000 to 450,000 clones, roughly nine tenths of them singletons. The sample was PBMCs or T cells enriched from blood (not recorded which). The receptors come from a man aged 25-40 years who had recovered from COVID-19. CDR3s include the opening cysteine and the closing phenylalanine or tryptophan. D genes are given only for firm matches. Some rows mark clone size as missing; the rest say once, few, many or name a class of expanded clone.

v_call	j_call	cdr3_length	clone_size	d_call	cdr3_nt	cdr3_aa
TRBV10-2	TRBJ1-6	13	.	.	TGCGCCAGCAACAGGGCGGTGGATTCACCCCTCCACTTT	CASNRAVDSPLHF
TRBV4-1	TRBJ1-2	14	.	.	TGCGCCAGCAGCCAAGGTACACCATGGTATGGCTACACCTTC	CASSQGTPWYGYTF
TRBV15	TRBJ2-1	15	.	TRBD2	TGTGCCACCAGCTGGACTAGCGGGGTTGACAATGAGCAGTTCTTC	CATSWTSGVDNEQFF
TRBV10-3	TRBJ2-2	14	.	.	TGTGCCATCAGTGCGGTCGCGAACACCGGGGAGCTGTTTTTT	CAISAVANTGELFF
TRBV6-5	TRBJ1-1	13	few	.	TGTGCCGTCGTCCGGGATCTTAGCACTGAAGCTTTCTTT	CAVVRDLSTEAFF
TRBV18	TRBJ2-3	13	.	.	TGTGCCAGCTCCCAACATACCACAGATACGCAGTATTTT	CASSQHTTDTQYF
TRBV27	TRBJ2-5	14	.	.	TGTGCCAGCAGTGTACTGGGGGGTCAAGAGACCCAGTACTTC	CASSVLGGQETQYF
TRBV9	TRBJ2-1	17	.	.	TGTGCCAGCAGCGTAGGTGGGACTGGGAGCTCCTACAATGAGCAGTTCTTC	CASSVGGTGSSYNEQFF
TRBV3-1/TRBV3-2	TRBJ1-1	15	.	TRBD1	TGTGCCAGCAGCACGCCAGGGGGATATAACACTGAAGCTTTCTTT	CASSTPGGYNTEAFF
TRBV11-3	TRBJ1-1	13	.	.	TGTGCCAGCAGCTTAGTTTGGGGAGCTGAAGCTTTCTTT	CASSLVWGAEAFF
TRBV6-1	TRBJ1-1	16	.	TRBD1	TGTGCCAGCAGTGATGGCGGGACAGGGATGAACACTGAAGCTTTCTTT	CASSDGGTGMNTEAFF
TRBV28	TRBJ2-7	13	.	.	TGTGCCAGCAGTTCTCATGAGGACGAGGGGCAGTACTTC	CASSSHEDEGQYF
TRBV5-6	TRBJ2-3	15	many	TRBD2	TGTGCCAGCAGCCTAGGGGGACTAGCGGCAGATACGCAGTATTTT	CASSLGGLAADTQYF
TRBV28	TRBJ2-7	17	.	.	TGTGCCAGCAGGCGCCCCGGTGCCGGCACAGGCTCCTACGAGCAGTACTTC	CASRRPGAGTGSYEQYF
TRBV9	TRBJ1-1	15	.	TRBD1	TGTGCCAGCAGCCTTACAGGGGGTGGGAACACTGAAGCTTTCTTT	CASSLTGGGNTEAFF
TRBV5-1	TRBJ2-1	15	.	TRBD2	TGCGCCAGCAGCTTAATGACTAGCGGGATTCTTGAGCAGTTCTTC	CASSLMTSGILEQFF
TRBV27	TRBJ1-5	16	.	.	TGTGCCAGCAGTTTCGTAAGGGGTACGGGCAATCAGCCCCAGCATTTT	CASSFVRGTGNQPQHF
TRBV7-2	TRBJ2-1	15	.	TRBD2	TGTGCCAGCAGCATGGGACTAGCGGGAGGAAATGAGCAGTTCTTC	CASSMGLAGGNEQFF
TRBV18	TRBJ1-2	13	.	.	TGTGCCAGCTCACCCACAGCTGACTATGGCTACACCTTC	CASSPTADYGYTF
TRBV6-2/TRBV6-3	TRBJ2-1	16	.	TRBD2	TGTGCCAGCAGTTTCACTAGCGGGAGGGCTCTCAATGAGCAGTTCTTC	CASSFTSGRALNEQFF
TRBV2	TRBJ2-6	15	.	.	TGTGCCAGCAGCCTGACAGCCTCTGGGGCCAACGTCCTGACTTTC	CASSLTASGANVLTF
TRBV4-1	TRBJ2-3	16	.	TRBD1	TGCGCCAGCAGTTTCAGGGGGCAAAGTGGCACAGATACGCAGTATTTT	CASSFRGQSGTDTQYF
TRBV29-1	TRBJ2-5	12	.	.	TGCAGCGGAGTCGGGGCGGGGGAGACCCAGTACTTC	CSGVGAGETQYF
TRBV2	TRBJ1-6	15	.	.	TGTGCCGGTAAATTCGAGTTGGCGGGAGATTCACCCCTCCACTTT	CAGKFELAGDSPLHF
TRBV5-1	TRBJ2-3	13	.	.	TGCGCCAGCAGCTCGGGACTCACAGATACGCAGTATTTT	CASSSGLTDTQYF
TRBV4-2	TRBJ2-7	16	.	TRBD2	TGTGCCAGCAGTCCTTCGACTAGCGGGAGCTCCTACGAGCAGTACTTC	CASSPSTSGSSYEQYF
TRBV5-4	TRBJ2-5	16	.	TRBD2	TGTGCCAGCAGCTTGGCCTCCCGGGAGGGCTCGGAGACCCAGTACTTC	CASSLASREGSETQYF
TRBV2	TRBJ1-4	16	.	.	TGTGCCAGCAGCCCGAGGCGAGGGCCGTCCAATGAAAAACTGTTTTTT	CASSPRRGPSNEKLFF
TRBV29-1	TRBJ2-7	15	.	TRBD1	TGCAGCGCACAGGTCGCGGGACAGGGCCCCTACGAGCAGTACTTC	CSAQVAGQGPYEQYF